This T cell receptor beta chain was obtained from a study of cytomegalovirus exposure and HLA in healthy donors. CDR3 length: 15 residues. Germline assignment: CDR1 LNHDA and CDR2 SQIVND (reference sequence). V dropped 5 bases and J dropped 1; count of bases not matched to a gene: 4. Details on this clone: Its target is unknown.

Findings of the study overall: The likely origin of a cluster of highly shared sequence variants was a sequencing artifact. TRBV6-2, TRBV6-3 and other indistinguishable V segments were excluded. Per published reports, the classifier diagnosed cytomegalovirus status with high specificity and sensitivity.

PCR was performed using 60 Vbeta and 13 Jbeta primers. The table came from immunoSEQ multiplex PCR; TCRdb's copy has only in-frame clones and leaves some out. The data show tens of thousands of clones, 60% to 80% seen once. Material: PBMCs. J is TRBJ2-2 and V is TRBV19, with 7 bases lining up with TRBD1. The source is a woman aged 40-49 years in good health and CMV-seropositive. The CDR3 here is CASSLGQVNTGELFF. DNA for the CDR3: TGTGCCAGTAGTCTCGGACAGGTGAACACCGGGGAGCTGTTTTTT.